A single sample gave rise to the 18 T cell receptor beta chains below, sequenced in a study of Graves' ophthalmopathy and Graves' hyperthyroidism. Amplified material comprised TCR beta CDR3 regions derived from RNA transcripts. HTBI-primed first-round RT-PCR preceded second-round multiplex PCR. TCRdb ran MiXCR on the multiplex PCR reads and lists one entry per CDR3 protein. The sample shows approximately 380,000 distinct CDR3 sequences, roughly 21% of them seen only once. Sequencing was done on a sample of peripheral blood. These receptor sequences come from a woman aged 18-35 years with stable Graves' hyperthyroidism.

By share, this clonotype ranks as medium-sized. The J gene is TRBJ1-5, the V gene TRBV7-2, with no clear D. Germline CDR1 SGHTA, CDR2 FQGNSA. CDR3 length: 15 residues. V lost 5 bases and J 0 bases, leaving 11 bases between the germline ends. The CDR3 spells CASSPGRYSNQPQHF. CDR3 sequence (DNA): TGTGCCAGCAGCCCAGGCAGGTATAGCAATCAGCCCCAGCATTTT.

In its sample, this clonotype was seen many times. The chain combines TRBV19 with TRBJ1-1, with TRBD1 matching 8 bases. The CDR3 sequence is 17 residues long. The V gene's germline CDR1 is LNHDA and CDR2 SQIVND (reference sequence). V shed 2 bases, J shed 1 base, and the junction held 9 bases outside the gene matches. The CDR3 bases are TGTGCCAGTAGTATACGTCCGCAGGGGGCCCCGAACACTGAAGCTTTCTTT. It specifies CASSIRPQGAPNTEAFF.

At least ten counts were recorded for this clonotype. This sequence joins TRBV28 and TRBJ1-1; 7 positions agree with TRBD1. The ends lost 2 bases at V and 11 bases at J; junction bases unmatched: 11. The germline CDR1 and CDR2 sequences are MDHEN and SYDVKM. The CDR3 length is 14 residues. The CDR3 is CASSLGGRQGVAFF. The CDR3 nucleotides are TGTGCCAGCAGTTTAGGGGGTCGGCAGGGGGTTGCTTTCTTT.

Ten or more counts support this clonotype. The chain has TRBV7-2 and TRBJ1-5; D is unresolved. There are 19 residues in the CDR3. Per the germline V gene, CDR1 is SGHTA and CDR2 is FQGNSA. Trimming took 2 bases from V and 0 from J, leaving 20 bases between them. The CDR3 region is CASSLRPPVSQNSNQPQHF. The CDR3 region has the DNA TGTGCCAGCAGCTTACGCCCGCCAGTCAGCCAAAATAGCAATCAGCCCCAGCATTTT.

The chain couples TRBV6-1 to TRBJ1-1; 12 nucleotides agree with TRBD1. With V trimmed by 3 bases and J by 11 bases, 4 bases remained unmatched. The CDR3 spans 13 residues. Germline V gene data show CDR1 as MNHNS and CDR2 as SASEGT. This chain's CDR3 is CASSDGGQGAAFF. The CDR3 nucleotides are TGTGCCAGCAGTGATGGGGGACAGGGGGCTGCTTTCTTT.

The sample holds many counts of this clonotype. The chain uses TRBV28 and TRBJ2-7; TRBD2 matches at 12 bases. Trimming at V came to 6 bases and at J to 1 base, leaving 7 bases not matched to a gene. Germline CDR1 MDHEN, CDR2 SYDVKM. This CDR3 contains 16 residues. Here the CDR3 reads CASSYWTSGKSYEQYF. Here the CDR3 DNA reads TGTGCCAGCAGCTACTGGACTAGCGGGAAATCCTACGAGCAGTACTTC.

Ten or more counts support this clonotype. The rearrangement links TRBV7-8 to TRBJ2-7; D may match TRBD1 or TRBD2 (5 bases each). The CDR3 contains 15 residues. Trimming removed 5 bases from V and 0 bases from J, with 14 bases in between. Per the germline V gene, CDR1 is SGHVS and CDR2 is FQNEAQ. The DNA of the CDR3 is TGTGCCAGCAGCGCACCGGGACGTAACTCCTACGAGCAGTACTTC. As protein: CASSAPGRNSYEQYF.

A remark on this clonotype: A much larger clone differs by one base, so this may be a read error. This rearrangement joins TRBV18 to TRBJ2-7; 9 nucleotides match TRBD1. The CDR3 covers 15 residues. Germline CDR1 KGHSH, CDR2 LQKENI. V shed 1 base and J 2 bases; nucleotides not matched to a gene: 3. DNA of the CDR3: TGTGCCAGCTCACCACAGGGACAGGGAGCCTACGAGCAGTACGTC. Translated: CASSPQGQGAYEQYV.

This clonotype was seen at least ten times. This may stem from a read error, because a much larger clone lies one nucleotide away. The V and J genes are TRBV27 and TRBJ1-6, with a tentative D call TRBD1 (5 bases). Germline lookup yields CDR1 MNHEY and CDR2 SMNVEV (reference sequence). This CDR3 has 19 amino acids. This chain's CDR3 is CASSFAQGPWPQTNSLLHF. The CDR3 DNA is TGTGCCAGCAGCTTCGCGCAGGGCCCGTGGCCCCAAACCAATTCACTCCTCCACTTT.

A note on this clonotype: At one boundary the junction diverges from the germline segment, which might be a read error. V and J are TRBV28 and TRBJ1-2; D is unclear. Germline V CDR1 and CDR2: MDHEN, SYDVKM. The CDR3 spans 11 residues. CDR3 coding DNA: TGTGCCAGCAGTTTTATGGCAACCCTTCTATTC. Translated: CASSFMATLLF.

This clonotype was seen once. This chain connects TRBV6-2 or TRBV6-3 to TRBJ1-5, with 8 bases aligning to TRBD1. Trimming cost V 8 bases and J 3 bases; bases outside gene matches: 3. Germline-derived CDR1 and CDR2 are MNHEY and SVGEGT. This CDR3 has 13 residues. CDR3 amino acids: CASRQGINQPQHF. The CDR3 DNA reads as TGTGCCAGCCGACAGGGGATCAATCAGCCCCAGCATTTT.

This clonotype was counted many times. In DNA form, the CDR3 reads TGTGCCAGCAGCCAAACGGGACTATCCCAAGAGACCCAGTACTTC. Translation gives CASSQTGLSQETQYF. The rearrangement joins TRBV7-2 to TRBJ2-5; 7 nucleotides line up with TRBD2. This CDR3 has 15 residues. Germline CDR1 and CDR2: SGHTA and FQGNSA. With 5 bases clipped from V and 1 base from J, the junction kept 7 bases outside the gene matches.

This clonotype was seen ten or more times. This chain uses TRBV10-3 with TRBJ1-2, with 9 nucleotides matching TRBD1. V lost 8 bases and J lost 4; bases outside the gene matches: 5. CDR1 ENHRY and CDR2 SYGVKD come from the germline V gene. The CDR3 covers 13 residues. This chain's CDR3 is CAIGDRDGYGYTF. DNA of the CDR3: TGTGCCATCGGGGACAGGGACGGCTATGGCTACACCTTC.

This clonotype was detected ten times or more. This sequence joins TRBV7-3 and TRBJ1-5; TRBD1 is a possible D gene (6 bases). V was clipped by 6 bases and J by 7 bases, with 13 bases between them. Germline V gives CDR1 SGHTA, CDR2 FQGTGA. The CDR3 contains 13 residues. CDR3 in amino acids: CASSQQGSQPQHF. The CDR3 DNA is TGTGCCAGCAGTCAACAGGGAAGCCAGCCCCAGCATTTT.

In this sample, this clonotype turned up many times. The gene calls are TRBV2 and TRBJ2-2, with D maybe TRBD2 (6 bases). V was shortened by 7 bases and J by 4 bases, with 16 bases between the two germline ends. Germline V gives CDR1 SNHLY, CDR2 FYNNEI. CDR3 length: 15 amino acids. CDR3 amino acids: CASTVEGSSTGELFF. In DNA form, the CDR3 reads TGTGCCAGCACAGTGGAGGGGTCGAGCACCGGGGAGCTGTTTTTT. Full variable domain (outside the CDR3, taken from reference TRBV2 and TRBJ2-2): EPEVTQTPSHQVTQMGQEVILRCVPISNHLYFYWYRQILGQKVEFLVSFYNNEISEKSEIFDDQFSVERPDGSNFTLKIRSTKLEDSAMYFCASTVEGSSTGELFFGEGSRLTVL.

This clonotype was picked up many times. The chain recombines TRBV20-1 with TRBJ1-5, with D possibly being TRBD1 (6 bases). The germline V gene encodes CDR1 DFQATT and CDR2 SNEGSKA (reference sequence). V was shortened by 2 bases and J by 1 base, with 9 bases between the two germline ends. The CDR3 extends over 14 amino acids. The CDR3 bases are TGCAGTGCTAGAAGAGGGGGAAGCAATCAGCCCCAGCATTTT. Amino acids: CSARRGGSNQPQHF.

This clonotype was seen repeatedly, ten times or more. V gene TRBV28 combines with J gene TRBJ1-2; D perhaps matches TRBD1 (6 bases). The CDR3 runs 17 residues. CDR1 and CDR2 from the germline V gene are MDHEN and SYDVKM. Trimming stripped 5 bases from V and 7 bases from J, with 26 bases between. CDR3 sequence: CASSGGLFGPGRRGYTF. CDR3 in DNA: TGTGCCAGCAGTGGGGGCCTGTTTGGTCCCGGGAGACGTGGCTACACCTTC.

This clonotype was recorded at least ten times. The J gene is TRBJ2-7, the V gene TRBV20-1; D is ambiguous. CDR1 is DFQATT and CDR2 is SNEGSKA in the germline V gene (reference sequence). The CDR3 contains 11 residues. Trimming shortened V by 5 bases and J by 9 bases, and 14 bases separated the two germline ends. The DNA of the CDR3 is TGCAGTGCTGGGGAACGCGGCTGGCAGTACTTC. Translated: CSAGERGWQYF.